The 32 T cell receptor beta chains reported below all come from one sample, sequenced in a study of tumor-infiltrating lymphocytes in primary liver carcinoma. The input was approximately 0.45 ug total RNA; TCR beta cDNA was made from it with a constant-region primer. Three nested multiplex PCR rounds, a slightly modified ARM-PCR method, built the TCR beta libraries. A C-beta reverse primer was combined with TRBV1-TRBV30 forward primers in the first two PCR rounds, and each round had around 10 cycles. Using its own MiXCR run on the multiplex PCR reads, TCRdb lists one record per CDR3 protein. The sample holds approximately 330,000 distinct CDR3 sequences; almost 65% are singletons and the top ten take about 6%. Blood RNA was derived from unsorted whole blood, and germline DNA was extracted too. The sequenced sample consisted of peripheral blood. The source is a man in his forties with primary liver carcinoma and hepatitis B virus infection.

This clonotype occurred many times. The chain uses TRBV4-2 and TRBJ2-3, with no clear D. The V end was cut by 0 bases, the J end by 2 bases, with 9 bases between. Germline V gene lookup returns CDR1 LGHNA and CDR2 YNFKEQ. This CDR3 has 15 amino acids. DNA of the CDR3: TGTGCCAGCAGCCAAGAGCGTTCGGCCACAGATACGCAGTATTTT. Translated, it gives CASSQERSATDTQYF.

Ten or more counts support this clonotype. V usage is TRBV29-1 and J usage is TRBJ2-1; D remains unclear. Germline CDR1 SQVTM, CDR2 ANQGSEA. CDR3 length: 11 residues. Trimming shortened V by 3 bases and J by 3 bases, and 3 bases separated the two germline ends. CDR3 DNA sequence: TGCAGCGTTGACCGCTACAATGAGCAGTTCTTC. This gives the protein CSVDRYNEQFF.

This clonotype has only a few counts. The gene calls are TRBV25-1 and TRBJ2-3; 9 bases are a match to TRBD2. The CDR3 is made up of 19 amino acids. Trimming took 7 bases from V and 2 from J; bases not matched to a gene: 19. Germline V gene sequence: CDR1 MGHDK, CDR2 SYGVNS. The CDR3: CASNPSGSGSFLDTDTQYF. CDR3 sequence (DNA): TGTGCCAGCAACCCCTCAGGTAGCGGGAGTTTCTTGGACACAGATACGCAGTATTTT. Looking up the rest from reference TRBV25-1 and TRBJ2-3 gives the full variable domain: EADIYQTPRYLVIGTGKKITLECSQTMGHDKMYWYQQDPGMELHLIHYSYGVNSTEKGDLSSESTVSRIRTEHFPLTLESARPSHTSQYLCASNPSGSGSFLDTDTQYFGPGTRLTVL.

This clonotype was seen only a few times. One junction end does not reproduce the germline sequence, and a read error may be involved. The genes are TRBV11-2 and TRBJ2-3, with TRBD2 as a possible D gene (5 bases). Germline CDR1 SGHAT, CDR2 FQNNGV. CDR3 length: 13 amino acids. CDR3 coding DNA: TGTGCCAGCAGCCTCCCTAGCACAGATATGCAGTATTTT. Translation: CASSLPSTDMQYF.

In regard to this clonotype: This sequence may be a read error, since a much larger clone differs from it by one base. V and J are TRBV12-3 or TRBV12-4 and TRBJ1-1; unclear D gene. Trimming left V 3 bases short and J 3 bases short, with 5 bases between. CDR3 length: 12 amino acids. CDR3 protein: CASSFRYTEAFF. Here the CDR3 DNA reads TGTGCCAGCAGTTTTAGGTACACTGAAGCTTTCTTT.

As concerns this clonotype: A much larger clone is a single base away; this may be a read error. This chain uses TRBV6-2 or TRBV6-3 with TRBJ2-7; 11 bases fit TRBD2. Trimming took 6 bases from V and 5 from J; bases not matched to a gene: 6. The germline gives CDR1 MNHEY, CDR2 SVGEGT. This CDR3 contains 14 residues. CDR3 nucleotides: TGTGCCAGCAGAGTAGCGGGAGGGGCAGACGAGCAGTACTTC. This translates into CASRVAGGADEQYF.

A remark on this clonotype: This could be a read error, since a much larger clone is one nucleotide away. The chain carries TRBV10-2 and TRBJ2-7; 9 bases align to TRBD1. The CDR3 contains 14 residues. Germline CDR1 is WSHSY and CDR2 is SAAADI. The DNA for the CDR3 is TGCACCACCCTCCCCGGGACAGGGATTGGGGAGCAGTACTTC. Its protein is CTTLPGTGIGEQYF.

The CDR3 spells CASSLGRFGTDTQYF. The CDR3, as DNA: TGCGCCAGCAGCCTCGGCCGGTTTGGCACAGATACGCAGTATTTT. This chain joins TRBV5-1 and TRBJ2-3; D unresolved. The V and J ends lost 4 bases and 1 base respectively, with 13 bases between them. The CDR3 totals 15 residues. Germline V gene lookup returns CDR1 SGHRS and CDR2 YFSETQ.

As for this clonotype: A junction boundary mismatches the germline segment, possibly from a read error. The chain combines TRBV11-2 with TRBJ2-3, with 10 nucleotides matching TRBD2. Germline loops: CDR1 SGHAT, CDR2 FQNNGV. The CDR3 is 16 amino acids. For the CDR3, the DNA is TGTGCCAGCAGCCCCAGTCCAGCGGGGGGGCCGAGGACGCAGTACTTT. Encoded protein: CASSPSPAGGPRTQYF.

V gene TRBV10-3 combines with J gene TRBJ2-3, with 7 bases lining up with TRBD1. The trim removed 7 bases at V and 4 bases at J, leaving 8 bases unmatched. CDR1 is ENHRY, CDR2 SYGVKD, per germline. This CDR3 contains 14 residues. This chain's CDR3 is CAITTTGRADTQYF. The CDR3 DNA sequence: TGTGCCATCACCACGACAGGGCGCGCAGATACGCAGTATTTT.

J is TRBJ1-3 and V is TRBV2; D not resolved. V lost 2 bases and J 0 bases, leaving 8 bases between the germline ends. The CDR3 is 15 amino acids. CDR1 SNHLY and CDR2 FYNNEI come from the germline V gene. CDR3 region: CASSERVSSGNTIYF. The DNA for the CDR3 is TGTGCCAGCAGTGAAAGAGTTTCCTCTGGAAACACCATATATTTT.

The V and J genes are TRBV28 and TRBJ2-7, with D possibly TRBD1 on 6 matching bases. Deletions cut 5 bases from V and 2 bases from J, with 16 bases between. CDR1 MDHEN and CDR2 SYDVKM come from the germline V gene. CDR3 length: 15 residues. CDR3 in amino acids: CASSTPGVPTYEQYF. The CDR3 nucleotides read TGTGCCAGCAGTACCCCAGGGGTCCCCACCTACGAGCAGTACTTC.

V and J are TRBV25-1 and TRBJ2-5, with D unresolved. Trimming removed 5 bases at V and 4 bases at J, with 8 bases between. CDR1 is MGHDK and CDR2 is SYGVNS in the germline V gene. CDR3 length equals 12 residues. CDR3 DNA sequence: TGTGCCAGCAGTCTAAACCCAGAGACCCAGTACTTC. Translating gives CASSLNPETQYF.

This rearrangement joins TRBV12-3 or TRBV12-4 to TRBJ2-5; no firm D call. With 7 bases removed from V and 4 bases from J, the gap between germline ends came to 16 bases. The CDR3 totals 14 residues. The CDR3 protein is CASIPILNGETQYF. For the CDR3, the DNA is TGTGCCAGCATTCCCATCTTAAATGGAGAGACCCAGTACTTC.

The chain has TRBV11-2 and TRBJ2-7; 11 bases agree with TRBD1. From germline, CDR1 is SGHAT and CDR2 FQNNGV. The CDR3 covers 16 residues. J was trimmed by 11 bases and V by 3 bases; bases with no gene match: 15. The CDR3 bases are TGTGCCAGCAGCTTCTTAAGGACAGGGGGCTCACAAGGGAAGTACTTC. Protein product: CASSFLRTGGSQGKYF. Full variable domain (remainder filled in from reference TRBV11-2 and TRBJ2-7): EAGVAQSPRYKIIEKRQSVAFWCNPISGHATLYWYQQILGQGPKLLIQFQNNGVVDDSQLPKDRFSAERLKGVDSTLKIQPAKLEDSAVYLCASSFLRTGGSQGKYFGPGTRLTVT.

This clonotype is a singleton in its sample. A much larger clone lies one base from this, so it may be a read error. The chain has TRBV4-1 and TRBJ2-5; D may match TRBD1 or TRBD2 (5 bases each). V dropped 1 base and J dropped 1 base, with 10 bases sitting between them. Germline CDR1 reads MGHRA; CDR2 reads YSYEKL. The CDR3 runs 15 residues. The CDR3 region is CASSQVTRGQETQYF. The CDR3 DNA reads as TGCGCCAGCAGCCAAGTTACGAGGGGCCAAGAGACCCAGTACTTC.

Points on this clonotype: Sequence at one end of the junction differs from germline and may be a read error. V usage is TRBV5-4 and J usage is TRBJ2-1; either TRBD1 or TRBD2 may fit D (6 bases each). Germline loops: CDR1 SGHNT, CDR2 YYREEE (reference sequence). The CDR3 runs 13 residues. CDR3 sequence reads: CAISLLGGNEQFF. As DNA, the CDR3 is TGTGCCATCAGCTTGCTAGGGGGGAATGAGCAGTTCTTC.

With regard to this clonotype: The conserved phenylalanine or tryptophan is not found at the CDR3 terminus, so this likely reflects a read error. The chain employs TRBV4-2 and TRBJ2-6; TRBD1 matches 8 bases. The CDR3 runs to 22 residues. Germline CDR1 is LGHNA and CDR2 is YNFKEQ. V shed 1 base and J 1 base; nucleotides not matched to a gene: 18. Written as DNA, the CDR3 is TGTGCCAGCAGCCAAGTAGGTTACGGCAGGGGGCTAATTCAATCTGGGGCCAACGTCCTGACTTTA. Translated, it gives CASSQVGYGRGLIQSGANVLTL.

The chain is built from TRBV5-4 and TRBJ2-7; D may be TRBD1 (5 bases). The germline V and J ends were trimmed by 2 bases and 6 bases, with 15 bases remaining between them. In germline, CDR1 is SGHNT, CDR2 YYREEE (reference sequence). This CDR3 is built from 14 residues. This CDR3 is CASSFPGQGIEQYF. CDR3 nucleotides: TGTGCCAGCAGCTTTCCCGGGCAGGGAATCGAGCAGTACTTC.

The chain links TRBV6-6 to TRBJ2-1; 10 nucleotides align to TRBD1. This CDR3 region has 14 residues. V dropped 10 bases and J dropped 10; count of bases not matched to a gene: 13. Germline CDR1 reads MNHNY; CDR2 reads SVGAGI (reference sequence). The CDR3, as DNA: TGTGCCATCAGACTCTCCGGGACAGGGGACGAGCAGTTCTTC. This codes for CAIRLSGTGDEQFF.

This clonotype appeared a few times. This chain links TRBV7-9 with TRBJ2-7; D assignment may be TRBD1 or TRBD2 (5 bases each). The V end was cut by 5 bases, the J end by 1 base, with 12 bases between. This CDR3 comprises 14 residues. The germline CDR1 and CDR2 sequences are SEHNR and FQNEAQ (reference sequence). The DNA of the CDR3 is TGTGCCAGCAGCGCGGATGGGGGATCCTACGAGCAGTACTTC. Translating gives CASSADGGSYEQYF.

The chain links TRBV11-2 to TRBJ1-2; D is unresolved. There are 15 residues in the CDR3. Per germline, CDR1 SGHAT and CDR2 FQNNGV. Trimming removed 7 bases from V and 0 bases from J, with 15 bases in between. The CDR3 is CASTTNPQPNYGYTF. CDR3 bases: TGTGCCAGCACCACCAACCCACAGCCTAACTATGGCTACACCTTC.

V usage is TRBV11-1 and J usage is TRBJ2-3; possible D gene TRBD1, 6 bases. This CDR3 has 15 amino acids. Trimming shortened V by 6 bases and J by 12 bases, and 25 bases separated the two germline ends. Germline V gives CDR1 SGHAT, CDR2 FQDESV (reference sequence). CDR3 sequence (DNA): TGTGCCAGCAGTTCGGATACTCAGCTGACAGGTACACAGTATTTT. Amino acids: CASSSDTQLTGTQYF.

There are many counts of this clonotype. J is TRBJ2-7 and V is TRBV4-1; tentative D call: TRBD2 (5 bases). Germline-derived CDR1 and CDR2 are MGHRA and YSYEKL. The CDR3 totals 14 residues. Trimming left V 0 bases short and J 4 bases short, with 10 bases between. The DNA of the CDR3 is TGCGCCAGCAGCCAAGAAGTTGGCGGGTACGAGCAGTACTTC. It translates to CASSQEVGGYEQYF.

The chain links TRBV28 to TRBJ2-2; weak D call: TRBD1 (5 bases). CDR3 size: 16 residues. Trimming left V 6 bases short and J 4 bases short, with 18 bases between. CDR1 is MDHEN, CDR2 SYDVKM, per germline. The CDR3, as DNA: TGTGCCAGCAGCCCCATAAGGGGCACCCCCACCGGGGAGCTGTTTTTT. This sequence encodes CASSPIRGTPTGELFF.

About this clonotype: A read error may account for a junction end that differs from germline. V usage is TRBV11-2 and J usage is TRBJ2-5; D perhaps matches TRBD2 (5 bases). CDR1 SGHAT and CDR2 FQNNGV come from the germline V gene. The CDR3 is 15 amino acids. The CDR3 sequence is CASSLQEANWETQYF. The CDR3 nucleotides are TGTGCCAGTAGTTTGCAGGAGGCTAACTGGGAGACCCAGTACTTT.

This clonotype has a count of ten or more. The V gene is TRBV6-1, the J gene TRBJ2-7; 9 bases line up with TRBD2. Germline trimming cut 9 bases from V and 6 bases from J; bases unmatched to any gene: 18. This CDR3 is built from 16 residues. The V gene's germline CDR1 is MNHNS and CDR2 SASEGT. CDR3 region: CASYYGVELAGREQYF. The DNA for the CDR3 is TGTGCCAGTTACTACGGGGTAGAACTAGCGGGCCGCGAGCAGTACTTC.

This clonotype occurred a few times. The rearrangement joins TRBV7-8 to TRBJ2-3, with 9 bases matching TRBD2. This CDR3 contains 16 residues. Trimming cost V 2 bases and J 1 base; bases outside gene matches: 4. Looked up from germline, CDR1 is SGHVS and CDR2 is FQNEAQ. CDR3 amino acids: CASSLKAGGGTDTQYF. DNA of the CDR3: TGTGCCAGCAGCTTAAAAGCGGGAGGTGGCACAGATACGCAGTATTTT. Based on the CDR3 plus reference TRBV7-8 and TRBJ2-3, the full variable domain is GAGVSQSPRYKVAKRGQDVALRCDPISGHVSLFWYQQALGQGPEFLTYFQNEAQLDKSGLPSDRFFAERPEGSVSTLKIQRTQQEDSAVYLCASSLKAGGGTDTQYFGPGTRLTVL.

This clonotype appeared many times. The rearrangement uses TRBV6-1 and TRBJ1-5; the match to TRBD1 covers 7 bases. Germline loops: CDR1 MNHNS, CDR2 SASEGT. The CDR3 is 16 amino acids. Unmatched junction bases numbered 10, after V lost 6 bases and J lost 2 bases. CDR3: CASSPQDRSGNQPQHF. CDR3 in DNA: TGTGCCAGCAGCCCCCAGGACAGGAGCGGCAATCAGCCCCAGCATTTT.

With regard to this clonotype: It may be a read error: a sequence one base away is much more abundant. Lacking the conserved final phenylalanine or tryptophan, this CDR3 likely reflects a read error. V is TRBV2 and J is TRBJ2-1; the match to TRBD2 covers 12 bases. There are 15 residues in the CDR3. Trimming at V came to 3 bases and at J to 9 bases, leaving 6 bases not matched to a gene. CDR1 and CDR2 from the germline V gene are SNHLY and FYNNEI. DNA of the CDR3: TGTGCCAGCAGTGATACGGCTAGCGGGAGGGGTGAGCAGTTCTTA. Translation gives CASSDTASGRGEQFL.

A note on this clonotype: The germline gene is not matched at one end of the junction; a read error may be the cause. V is TRBV11-2 and J is TRBJ2-3; unclear D gene. The germline V gene has CDR1 SGHAT and CDR2 FQNNGV. The CDR3 spans 16 residues. Here the CDR3 DNA reads TGTGCCAGCAGCTTAGTCGGCCCCCGGCACACAGATACGAAGTATTTT. It translates to CASSLVGPRHTDTKYF.

Comments on this clonotype: One base away lies a much larger clone, so this may be a sequencing read error. This chain joins TRBV6-2 or TRBV6-3 and TRBJ2-5, with D maybe TRBD2 (5 bases). The V gene's germline CDR1 is MNHEY and CDR2 SVGEGT. V was clipped by 2 bases and J by 2 bases, with 18 bases between them. CDR3 length equals 17 residues. CDR3 nucleotide sequence: TGTGCCAGCAGTTACAGTCTCGGGATGGTGGCGCAAGAGACCCAGTACTTC. This encodes CASSYSLGMVAQETQYF.